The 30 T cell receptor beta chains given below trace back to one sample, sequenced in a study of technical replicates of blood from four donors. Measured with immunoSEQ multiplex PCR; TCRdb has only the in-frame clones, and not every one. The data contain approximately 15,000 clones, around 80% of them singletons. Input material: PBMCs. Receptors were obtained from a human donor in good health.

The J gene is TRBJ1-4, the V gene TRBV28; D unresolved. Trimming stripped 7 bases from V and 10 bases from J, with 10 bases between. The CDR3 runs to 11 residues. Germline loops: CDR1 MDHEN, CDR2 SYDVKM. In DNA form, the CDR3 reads TGTGCCAGCAATGGAGGAACAAAACTGTTTTTT. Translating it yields CASNGGTKLFF.

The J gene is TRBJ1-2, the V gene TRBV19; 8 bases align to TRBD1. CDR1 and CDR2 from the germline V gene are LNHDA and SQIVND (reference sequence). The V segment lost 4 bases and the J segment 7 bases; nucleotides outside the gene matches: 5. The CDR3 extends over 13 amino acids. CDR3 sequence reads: CASSTAGGIGYTF. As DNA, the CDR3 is TGTGCCAGTAGTACAGCAGGGGGCATTGGCTACACCTTC.

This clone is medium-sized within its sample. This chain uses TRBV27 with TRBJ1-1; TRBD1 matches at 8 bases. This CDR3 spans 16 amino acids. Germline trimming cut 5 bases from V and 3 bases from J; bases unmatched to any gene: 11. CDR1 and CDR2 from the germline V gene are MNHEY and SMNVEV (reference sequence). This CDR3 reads CASSPDRVYMDTEAFF. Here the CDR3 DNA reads TGTGCCAGCAGTCCGGACAGGGTTTATATGGACACTGAAGCTTTCTTT.

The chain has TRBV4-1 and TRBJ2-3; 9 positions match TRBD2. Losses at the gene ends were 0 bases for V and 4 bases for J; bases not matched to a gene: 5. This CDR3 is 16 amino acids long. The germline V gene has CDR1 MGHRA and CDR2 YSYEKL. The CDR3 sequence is CASSQDWREGADTQYF. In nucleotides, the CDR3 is TGCGCCAGCAGCCAAGATTGGCGGGAGGGCGCAGATACGCAGTATTTT.

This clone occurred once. This chain's CDR3 is CASSLPGQVTDTQYF. The CDR3 DNA reads TGCGCCAGCAGCTTACCGGGACAGGTCACAGATACGCAGTATTTT. The gene calls are TRBV5-1 and TRBJ2-3; the match to TRBD1 covers 8 bases. Germline CDR1 is SGHRS and CDR2 is YFSETQ. CDR3 length equals 15 residues. V lost 2 bases and J lost 2; bases outside the gene matches: 4. Combining the CDR3 with reference TRBV5-1 and TRBJ2-3 gives the whole variable domain KAGVTQTPRYLIKTRGQQVTLSCSPISGHRSVSWYQQTPGQGLQFLFEYFSETQRNKGNFPGRFSGRQFSNSRSEMNVSTLELGDSALYLCASSLPGQVTDTQYFGPGTRLTVL.

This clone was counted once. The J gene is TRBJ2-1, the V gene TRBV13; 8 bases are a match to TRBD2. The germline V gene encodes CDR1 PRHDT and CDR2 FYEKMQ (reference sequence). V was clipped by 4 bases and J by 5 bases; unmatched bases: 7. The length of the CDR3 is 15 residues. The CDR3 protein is CASSWPGLGDNEQFF. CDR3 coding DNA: TGTGCCAGCAGCTGGCCGGGACTAGGCGACAATGAGCAGTTCTTC.

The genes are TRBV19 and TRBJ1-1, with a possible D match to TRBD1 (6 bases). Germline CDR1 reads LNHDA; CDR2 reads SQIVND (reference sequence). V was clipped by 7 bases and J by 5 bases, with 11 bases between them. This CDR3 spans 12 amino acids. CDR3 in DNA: TGTGCCAGTAAGGGGAGGGGGACTGAAGCTTTCTTT. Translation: CASKGRGTEAFF.

The CDR3: CARTSSGLAGGEADTQYF. The CDR3 nucleotides are TGTGCCAGAACCTCCTCGGGACTAGCGGGAGGCGAAGCAGATACGCAGTATTTT. The chain couples TRBV2 to TRBJ2-3; 15 nucleotides line up with TRBD2. The junction had 14 bases not matched to a gene; V was cut back by 9 bases and J by 4 bases. The CDR3 is made up of 18 amino acids. CDR1 and CDR2 (germline): SNHLY, FYNNEI.

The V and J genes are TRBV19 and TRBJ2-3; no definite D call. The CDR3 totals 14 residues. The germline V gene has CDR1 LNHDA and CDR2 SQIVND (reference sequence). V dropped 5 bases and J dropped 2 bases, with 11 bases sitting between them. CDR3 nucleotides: TGTGCCAGTAGTTATGGCGGATACACAGATACGCAGTATTTT. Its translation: CASSYGGYTDTQYF.

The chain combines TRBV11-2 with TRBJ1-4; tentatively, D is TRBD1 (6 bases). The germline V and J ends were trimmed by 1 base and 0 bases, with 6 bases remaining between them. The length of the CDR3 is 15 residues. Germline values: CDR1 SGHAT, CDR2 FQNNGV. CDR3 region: CASSLGTATNEKLFF. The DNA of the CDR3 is TGTGCCAGCAGCTTAGGGACAGCAACTAATGAAAAACTGTTTTTT.

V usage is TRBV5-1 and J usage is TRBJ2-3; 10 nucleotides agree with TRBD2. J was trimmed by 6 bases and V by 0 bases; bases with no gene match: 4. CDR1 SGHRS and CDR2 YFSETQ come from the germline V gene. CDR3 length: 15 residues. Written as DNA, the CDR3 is TGCGCCAGCAGCTTGGATGATAGCGGGAGGGATACGCAGTATTTT. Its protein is CASSLDDSGRDTQYF.

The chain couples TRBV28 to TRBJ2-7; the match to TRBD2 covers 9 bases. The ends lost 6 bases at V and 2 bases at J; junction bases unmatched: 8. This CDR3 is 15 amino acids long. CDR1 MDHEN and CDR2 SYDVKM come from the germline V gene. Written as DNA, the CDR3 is TGTGCCAGCAGCACTACTAGCGGGTACCCCTACGAGCAGTACTTC. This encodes CASSTTSGYPYEQYF.

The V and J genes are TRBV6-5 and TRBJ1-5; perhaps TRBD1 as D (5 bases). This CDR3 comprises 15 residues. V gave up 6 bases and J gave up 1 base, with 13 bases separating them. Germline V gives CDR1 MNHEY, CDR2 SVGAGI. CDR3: CASRGGVGSNQPQHF. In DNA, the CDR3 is TGTGCCAGCAGGGGGGGTGTAGGGAGCAATCAGCCCCAGCATTTT.

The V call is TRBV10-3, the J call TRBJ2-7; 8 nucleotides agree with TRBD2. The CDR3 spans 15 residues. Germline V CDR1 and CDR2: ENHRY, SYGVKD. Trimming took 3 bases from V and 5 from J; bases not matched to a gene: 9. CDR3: CAISEGLAGTHEQYF. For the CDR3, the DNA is TGTGCCATCAGTGAAGGTCTAGCGGGTACGCACGAGCAGTACTTC.

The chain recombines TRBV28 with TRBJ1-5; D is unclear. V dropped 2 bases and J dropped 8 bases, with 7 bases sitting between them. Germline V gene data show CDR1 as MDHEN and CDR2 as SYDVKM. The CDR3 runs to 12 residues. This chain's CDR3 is CASSLKREPQHF. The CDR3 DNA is TGTGCCAGCAGTTTAAAACGGGAGCCCCAGCATTTT.

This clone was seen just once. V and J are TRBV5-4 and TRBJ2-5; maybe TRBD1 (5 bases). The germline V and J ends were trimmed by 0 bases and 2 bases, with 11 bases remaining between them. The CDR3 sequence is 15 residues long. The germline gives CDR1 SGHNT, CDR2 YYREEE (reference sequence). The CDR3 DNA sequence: TGTGCCAGCAGCTTGGAGGGGATCAAACAAGAGACCCAGTACTTC. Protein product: CASSLEGIKQETQYF.

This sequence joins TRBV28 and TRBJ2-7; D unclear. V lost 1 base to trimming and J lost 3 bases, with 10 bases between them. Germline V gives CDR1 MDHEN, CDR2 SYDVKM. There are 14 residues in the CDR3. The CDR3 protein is CASSLLLKLYEQYF. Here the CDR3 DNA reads TGTGCCAGCAGTTTATTACTAAAACTCTACGAGCAGTACTTC.

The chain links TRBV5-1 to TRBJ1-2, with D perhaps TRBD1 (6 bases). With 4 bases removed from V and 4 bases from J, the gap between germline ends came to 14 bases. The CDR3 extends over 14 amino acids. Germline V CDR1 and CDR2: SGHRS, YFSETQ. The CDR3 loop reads CASSPERGAYGYTF. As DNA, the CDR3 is TGCGCCAGCAGCCCTGAACGGGGGGCCTATGGCTACACCTTC.

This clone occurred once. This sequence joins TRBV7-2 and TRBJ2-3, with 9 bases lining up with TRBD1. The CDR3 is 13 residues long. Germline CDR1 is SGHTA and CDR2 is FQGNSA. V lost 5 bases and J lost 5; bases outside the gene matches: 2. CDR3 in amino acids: CASSMTGGDTQYF. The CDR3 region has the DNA TGTGCCAGCAGCATGACAGGGGGAGATACGCAGTATTTT.

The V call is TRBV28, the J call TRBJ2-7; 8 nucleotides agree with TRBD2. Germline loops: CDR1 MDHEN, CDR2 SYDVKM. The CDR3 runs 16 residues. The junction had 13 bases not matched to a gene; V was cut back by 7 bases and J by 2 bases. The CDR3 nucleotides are TGTGCCAGCACCCCTATAGCGGGACGGGGAGCCTACGAGCAGTACTTC. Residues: CASTPIAGRGAYEQYF.

CDR3: CASSPQQGFDGYTF. The CDR3 DNA reads TGTGCCAGCTCACCCCAACAGGGGTTCGATGGCTACACCTTC. This chain joins TRBV18 and TRBJ1-2; 7 bases fit TRBD1. J lost 6 bases, V lost 3 bases, and 7 bases had no gene match. The CDR3 spans 14 residues. Germline CDR1 is KGHSH and CDR2 is LQKENI.

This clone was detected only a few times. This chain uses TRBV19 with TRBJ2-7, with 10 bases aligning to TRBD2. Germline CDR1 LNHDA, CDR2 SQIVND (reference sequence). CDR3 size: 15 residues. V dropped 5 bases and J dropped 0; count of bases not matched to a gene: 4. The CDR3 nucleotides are TGTGCCAGTAGTCCCTCTAGCGGGGGCTCCTACGAGCAGTACTTC. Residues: CASSPSSGGSYEQYF. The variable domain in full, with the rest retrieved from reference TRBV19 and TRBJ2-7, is DGGITQSPKYLFRKEGQNVTLSCEQNLNHDAMYWYRQDPGQGLRLIYYSQIVNDFQKGDIAEGYSVSREKKESFPLTVTSAQKNPTAFYLCASSPSSGGSYEQYFGPGTRLTVT.

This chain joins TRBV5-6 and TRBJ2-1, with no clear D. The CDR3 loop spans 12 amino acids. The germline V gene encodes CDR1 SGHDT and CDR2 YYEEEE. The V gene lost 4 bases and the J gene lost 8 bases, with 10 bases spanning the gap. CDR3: CASSHGWDEQFF. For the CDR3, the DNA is TGTGCCAGCAGCCACGGGTGGGATGAGCAGTTCTTC.

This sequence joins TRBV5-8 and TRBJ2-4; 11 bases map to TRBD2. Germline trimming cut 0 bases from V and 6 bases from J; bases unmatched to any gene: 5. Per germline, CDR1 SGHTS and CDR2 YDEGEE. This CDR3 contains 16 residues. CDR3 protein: CASSLALTSGGNIQYF. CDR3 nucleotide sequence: TGTGCCAGCAGCTTGGCCTTAACTAGCGGGGGAAACATTCAGTACTTC.

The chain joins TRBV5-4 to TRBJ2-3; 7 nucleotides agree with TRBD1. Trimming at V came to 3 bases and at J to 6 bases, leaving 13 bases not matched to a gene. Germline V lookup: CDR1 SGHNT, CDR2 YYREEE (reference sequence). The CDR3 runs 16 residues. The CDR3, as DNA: TGTGCCAGCAGCTCAGGGGGTGGAGGACTGCCGGATACGCAGTATTTT. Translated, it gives CASSSGGGGLPDTQYF.

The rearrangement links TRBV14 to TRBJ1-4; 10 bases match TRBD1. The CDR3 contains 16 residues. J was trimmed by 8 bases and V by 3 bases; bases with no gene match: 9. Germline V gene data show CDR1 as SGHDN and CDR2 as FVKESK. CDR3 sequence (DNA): TGTGCCAGCAGCCATACGGGACAGGGGCGGAGAGAAAAACTGTTTTTT. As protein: CASSHTGQGRREKLFF.

The CDR3 loop reads CASIQNPLAGGTGELFF. The CDR3 DNA follows: TGTGCCAGCATCCAAAACCCGCTAGCGGGGGGCACCGGGGAGCTGTTTTTT. This sequence joins TRBV21-1 and TRBJ2-2; the DNA was not compared with TRBD2, the D call given in the table. TRBV21-1 is designated a pseudogene. The CDR3 contains 17 residues.

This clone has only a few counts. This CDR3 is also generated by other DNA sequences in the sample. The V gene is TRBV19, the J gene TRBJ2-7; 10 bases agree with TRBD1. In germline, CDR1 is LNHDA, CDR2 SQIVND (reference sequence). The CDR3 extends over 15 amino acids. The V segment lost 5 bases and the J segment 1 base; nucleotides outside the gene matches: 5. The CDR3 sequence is CASSPRTGGSYEQYF. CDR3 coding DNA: TGTGCCAGTAGTCCCCGGACAGGGGGTTCCTACGAGCAGTACTTC.

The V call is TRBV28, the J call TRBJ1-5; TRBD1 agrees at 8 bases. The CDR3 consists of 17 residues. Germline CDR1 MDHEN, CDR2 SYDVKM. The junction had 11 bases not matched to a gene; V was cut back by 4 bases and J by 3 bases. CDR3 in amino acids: CASSSYRDRLTNQPQHF. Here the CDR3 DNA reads TGTGCCAGCAGTTCGTACCGGGACAGGTTGACCAATCAGCCCCAGCATTTT.

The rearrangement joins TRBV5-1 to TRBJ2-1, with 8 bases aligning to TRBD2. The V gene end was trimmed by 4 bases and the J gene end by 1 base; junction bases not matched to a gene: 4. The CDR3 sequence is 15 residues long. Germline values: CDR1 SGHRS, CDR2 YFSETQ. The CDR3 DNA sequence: TGCGCCAGCAGCAAAACTAGCGGATCCTACAATGAGCAGTTCTTC. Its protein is CASSKTSGSYNEQFF.